The source of this T cell receptor (beta chain) is a study of CD8 T cells in Susac syndrome. CDR3 length: 14 amino acids. V was trimmed by 2 bases and J by 5 bases, leaving 12 bases between them. The germline gives CDR1 SGHVS, CDR2 FQNEAQ. A quantity of roughly 0.5 to 1 ug RNA underwent reverse transcription using random hexamers. MiXCR, run by TCRdb on the immunoSEQ multiplex PCR reads, gives a single entry per CDR3 protein. Of about 280,000 distinct CDR3 sequences in the sample, approximately 84% were seen once. V usage is TRBV7-8 and J usage is TRBJ1-2; D may be TRBD1 (6 bases). Sequences were obtained from CD8+ T cells from PBMCs. This clonotype originated in a human donor with multiple sclerosis. CDR3 residues: CASSLRPGAYGYTF. In DNA, the CDR3 is TGTGCCAGCAGCTTAAGGCCAGGGGCATATGGCTACACCTTC.